One sample yielded the 30 T cell receptor beta chains listed below, sequenced in a study of T cell repertoires in cytomegalovirus infection. TCRdb used MiXCR to reprocess the reads, holding one entry per CDR3 protein. The data show 350,000 to 400,000 distinct CDR3 sequences, nearly 35% seen once. Antigens of these TCRs are unknown. The sequencing used cultured PBMCs, collected from culture after CMV antigen stimulation. The receptors were gathered from a human donor in good health (CMV status not recorded). Some clones in this sample may be carry-over from other donors' samples.

V gene TRBV15 combines with J gene TRBJ2-5, with 9 bases matching TRBD2. J lost 2 bases, V lost 9 bases, and 7 bases had no gene match. There are 14 residues in the CDR3. The germline CDR1 and CDR2 sequences are LNHNV and YYDKDF (reference sequence). This chain's CDR3 is CATLAGRYQETQYF. CDR3 sequence (DNA): TGTGCCACTCTAGCGGGAAGATATCAAGAGACCCAGTACTTC.

This clonotype was counted a single time. The chain carries TRBV18 and TRBJ2-1; 8 bases align to TRBD1. V shed 3 bases, J shed 1 base, and the junction held 17 bases outside the gene matches. The CDR3 consists of 20 residues. CDR1 and CDR2 from the germline V gene are KGHSH and LQKENI. The CDR3, as DNA: TGTGCCAGCTCACCTAGAAGGGGGCAGGGGGCGTCGACATCCTACAATGAGCAGTTCTTC. Protein: CASSPRRGQGASTSYNEQFF.

The sample holds a few counts of this clonotype. The CDR3: CAISESTRSGANVLTF. CDR3 DNA sequence: TGTGCCATCAGTGAGTCGACTCGGTCTGGGGCCAACGTCCTGACTTTC. The chain joins TRBV10-3 to TRBJ2-6; D call uncertain. Germline V CDR1 and CDR2: ENHRY, SYGVKD. Between the trimmed V and J ends, which lost 0 bases and 1 base, there was a span of 7 bases. This CDR3 contains 16 residues.

This clonotype was seen a few times. This chain uses TRBV11-2 with TRBJ2-3; TRBD2 is a possible D gene (6 bases). Germline V CDR1 and CDR2: SGHAT, FQNNGV. The length of the CDR3 is 15 residues. Between the trimmed V and J ends, which lost 5 bases and 2 bases, there was a span of 14 bases. The CDR3 region is CASSPTSHSTDTQYF. The CDR3 region has the DNA TGTGCCAGCAGCCCGACTAGTCATTCCACAGATACGCAGTATTTT.

This clonotype was seen only a few times. The chain carries TRBV6-2 or TRBV6-3 and TRBJ1-1, with D uncertain. CDR3 length equals 15 residues. Germline V gene lookup returns CDR1 MNHEY and CDR2 SVGEGT. V lost 0 bases and J lost 5, with 13 bases in between. The CDR3 region is CASSYSQVPRTEAFF. The DNA of the CDR3 is TGTGCCAGCAGTTACTCGCAGGTGCCCCGGACTGAAGCTTTCTTT.

This sequence joins TRBV11-2 and TRBJ2-3, with a weak D call TRBD1 (6 bases). Germline CDR1 reads SGHAT; CDR2 reads FQNNGV. Trimming shortened V by 5 bases and J by 1 base, and 19 bases separated the two germline ends. The CDR3 consists of 17 residues. Here the CDR3 DNA reads TGTGCCAGCAGCCCCAGGGGCGTGCGGTTGGGCACAGATACGCAGTATTTT. Translated, it gives CASSPRGVRLGTDTQYF.

The V gene is TRBV7-9, the J gene TRBJ2-7, with TRBD2 matching 13 bases. From germline, CDR1 is SEHNR and CDR2 FQNEAQ (reference sequence). The trim removed 5 bases at V and 0 bases at J, leaving 10 bases unmatched. The CDR3 is 18 residues long. In DNA form, the CDR3 reads TGTGCCAGCAGCCACGGGACTAGCGGGACGTCTTTCTCCTACGAGCAGTACTTC. Amino acids: CASSHGTSGTSFSYEQYF.

This clonotype was found a few times. The chain carries TRBV29-1 and TRBJ1-1; D unclear. V lost 3 bases to trimming and J lost 0 bases, with 8 bases between them. Germline loops: CDR1 SQVTM, CDR2 ANQGSEA. CDR3 length equals 13 residues. CDR3: CSVDRELNTEAFF. The CDR3 DNA is TGCAGCGTTGATAGGGAGTTGAACACTGAAGCTTTCTTT.

This chain joins TRBV27 and TRBJ1-1; maybe TRBD1 (6 bases). The length of the CDR3 is 15 residues. Trimming left V 1 base short and J 6 bases short, with 15 bases between. Germline CDR1 reads MNHEY; CDR2 reads SMNVEV (reference sequence). The CDR3 sequence is CASSLYRGAHAEAFF. In nucleotides, the CDR3 is TGTGCCAGCAGTTTATATCGGGGGGCGCATGCTGAAGCTTTCTTT.

V and J are TRBV19 and TRBJ2-5, with D possibly called TRBD1 or TRBD2 (5 bases each). This CDR3 has 14 amino acids. V lost 7 bases, J lost 4 bases, and 16 bases lay in between. Germline V gene sequence: CDR1 LNHDA, CDR2 SQIVND (reference sequence). Written as DNA, the CDR3 is TGTGCCAGTACCGAGGGGCCCAAGGGAGAGACCCAGTACTTC. The encoded protein is CASTEGPKGETQYF.

This clonotype was observed a handful of times. This chain uses TRBV20-1 with TRBJ2-1; D is uncertain. Germline V CDR1 and CDR2: DFQATT, SNEGSKA (reference sequence). This CDR3 comprises 10 residues. V lost 5 bases and J lost 5, with 4 bases in between. In nucleotides, the CDR3 is TGCAGTGCTGAGAACAATGAGCAGTTCTTC. It translates to CSAENNEQFF.

The chain uses TRBV4-3 and TRBJ1-1, with TRBD1 identical over 9 bases. The germline CDR1 and CDR2 sequences are LGHNA and YSLEER. The J segment lost 7 bases and the V segment lost 4 bases, leaving 10 bases of the junction unmatched. CDR3 length: 15 residues. As DNA, the CDR3 is TGCGCCAGCAGCCGGAAAACAGGGGGCTGGGGTGAAGCTTTCTTT. Protein: CASSRKTGGWGEAFF.

This clonotype appeared a few times. The genes are TRBV9 and TRBJ2-2; 8 bases are a match to TRBD2. Germline V lookup: CDR1 SGDLS, CDR2 YYNGEE. The V segment lost 3 bases and the J segment 2 bases; nucleotides outside the gene matches: 9. This CDR3 spans 17 amino acids. The CDR3 here is CASSETPGLGNTGELFF. Here the CDR3 DNA reads TGTGCCAGCAGCGAAACACCGGGACTAGGAAACACCGGGGAGCTGTTTTTT.

The chain links TRBV29-1 to TRBJ2-7, with 7 bases identical to TRBD1. The ends lost 4 bases at V and 5 bases at J; junction bases unmatched: 5. The CDR3 sequence is 12 residues long. Germline V lookup: CDR1 SQVTM, CDR2 ANQGSEA. The CDR3 reads CSVGPGGHEQYF. The CDR3 DNA sequence: TGCAGCGTTGGGCCAGGGGGACACGAGCAGTACTTC.

V gene TRBV6-5 combines with J gene TRBJ2-5, with D perhaps TRBD1 (6 bases). V was trimmed by 0 bases and J by 5 bases, leaving 10 bases between them. The CDR3 consists of 14 residues. The germline V gene has CDR1 MNHEY and CDR2 SVGAGI. CDR3: CASSYSQGLETQYF. The CDR3 DNA sequence: TGTGCCAGCAGTTACTCGCAGGGGCTGGAGACCCAGTACTTC.

This clonotype has more than one count but fewer than ten. J is TRBJ2-1 and V is TRBV2, with TRBD2 identical over 9 bases. V dropped 9 bases and J dropped 2; count of bases not matched to a gene: 5. CDR1 SNHLY and CDR2 FYNNEI come from the germline V gene. This CDR3 contains 14 residues. This chain's CDR3 is CARQREVAYNEQFF. In DNA, the CDR3 is TGTGCCAGGCAGCGGGAGGTCGCCTACAATGAGCAGTTCTTC. Using reference TRBV2 and TRBJ2-1 for the parts outside the CDR3, the full variable domain is EPEVTQTPSHQVTQMGQEVILRCVPISNHLYFYWYRQILGQKVEFLVSFYNNEISEKSEIFDDQFSVERPDGSNFTLKIRSTKLEDSAMYFCARQREVAYNEQFFGPGTRLTVL.

This clonotype has a handful of counts. V usage is TRBV7-8 and J usage is TRBJ1-2, with 8 bases fitting TRBD1. CDR3 size: 16 residues. V was pared by 1 base and J by 2 bases, with 6 bases of the junction left unmatched. Germline-derived CDR1 and CDR2 are SGHVS and FQNEAQ. CDR3 sequence reads: CASSLGWGQDNYGYTF. The CDR3 DNA is TGTGCCAGCAGCTTAGGCTGGGGACAGGACAACTATGGCTACACCTTC.

The genes are TRBV7-2 and TRBJ2-5; 14 bases match TRBD2. Per germline, CDR1 SGHTA and CDR2 FQGNSA. Germline trimming cut 5 bases from V and 4 bases from J; bases unmatched to any gene: 6. This CDR3 is 16 amino acids long. CDR3 protein: CASSPRLAGGGETQYF. The CDR3 DNA reads TGTGCCAGCAGCCCAAGACTAGCGGGAGGGGGAGAGACCCAGTACTTC.

This clonotype appeared many times. This rearrangement joins TRBV7-2 to TRBJ1-4, with unresolved D. CDR1 and CDR2 from the germline V gene are SGHTA and FQGNSA. The CDR3 extends over 15 amino acids. The germline V and J ends were trimmed by 5 bases and 6 bases, with 16 bases remaining between them. CDR3 amino acids: CASSPQRVGDEKLFF. The CDR3, as DNA: TGTGCCAGCAGCCCACAAAGGGTTGGAGATGAAAAACTGTTTTTT.

The V call is TRBV20-1, the J call TRBJ2-5; 9 bases map to TRBD1. Germline CDR1 and CDR2: DFQATT and SNEGSKA (reference sequence). Losses at the gene ends were 2 bases for V and 7 bases for J; bases not matched to a gene: 14. The CDR3 sequence is 16 residues long. The CDR3 sequence is CSARSPKQGAPTTQYF. The CDR3 DNA reads as TGCAGTGCTAGATCCCCAAAACAGGGGGCGCCTACGACCCAGTACTTC.

This clonotype was picked up a small number of times. The CDR3 here is CASSLVAGGWNEQFF. The CDR3 DNA sequence: TGTGCCAGCAGCTTAGTTGCGGGAGGGTGGAATGAGCAGTTCTTC. This rearrangement joins TRBV7-8 to TRBJ2-1; the match to TRBD2 covers 9 bases. The CDR3 is 15 residues long. J was trimmed by 7 bases and V by 1 base; bases with no gene match: 5. Germline CDR1 is SGHVS and CDR2 is FQNEAQ.

This clonotype was counted a few times. The chain uses TRBV6-6 and TRBJ2-2; no firm D call. The V end lost 8 bases, the J end lost 2 bases, and 9 bases lay between the germline ends. The CDR3 totals 13 residues. CDR1 is MNHNY and CDR2 is SVGAGI in the germline V gene (reference sequence). The CDR3 nucleotides read TGTGCCAGCGGAGCGAGAAACACCGGGGAGCTGTTTTTT. It specifies CASGARNTGELFF.

This clonotype has just a few counts. The chain uses TRBV6-6 and TRBJ1-2; D is uncertain. The germline gives CDR1 MNHNY, CDR2 SVGAGI (reference sequence). Trimming left V 0 bases short and J 3 bases short, with 8 bases between. CDR3 length: 14 residues. The CDR3 DNA follows: TGTGCCAGCAGTTACTCGAGTAGGGACTATGGCTACACCTTC. Amino acid sequence: CASSYSSRDYGYTF.

A few counts support this clonotype. The V and J genes are TRBV6-5 and TRBJ2-1; the match to TRBD1 covers 9 bases. In germline, CDR1 is MNHEY, CDR2 SVGAGI. The CDR3 is made up of 17 amino acids. Trimming took 7 bases from V and 10 from J; bases not matched to a gene: 20. CDR3: CASTPISGQGKSREQFF. The DNA of the CDR3 is TGTGCCAGCACCCCAATCTCGGGACAGGGCAAGTCACGGGAGCAGTTCTTC.

This clonotype was seen more than once but under ten times. The gene calls are TRBV28 and TRBJ2-1; TRBD1 matches at 8 bases. CDR1 and CDR2 (germline): MDHEN, SYDVKM. The CDR3 is made up of 16 amino acids. J lost 9 bases, V lost 5 bases, and 15 bases had no gene match. Here the CDR3 reads CASSPIQSRGLSEQFF. The CDR3 DNA reads as TGTGCCAGCAGTCCGATACAATCCAGGGGGCTAAGTGAGCAGTTCTTC. The entire variable domain, with the rest obtained from reference TRBV28 and TRBJ2-1, is as follows: DVKVTQSSRYLVKRTGEKVFLECVQDMDHENMFWYRQDPGLGLRLIYFSYDVKMKEKGDIPEGYSVSREKKERFSLILESASTNQTSMYLCASSPIQSRGLSEQFFGPGTRLTVL.

This chain links TRBV4-1 with TRBJ1-5; D is uncertain. This CDR3 comprises 16 residues. V lost 0 bases and J lost 3, with 12 bases in between. The germline V gene has CDR1 MGHRA and CDR2 YSYEKL. The CDR3 nucleotides are TGCGCCAGCAGCCAAGATCAACAGATTTCCAATCAGCCCCAGCATTTT. Translated, it gives CASSQDQQISNQPQHF.

CDR3 residues: CASSQGATSTDTQYF. Here the CDR3 DNA reads TGCGCCAGCAGCCAAGGAGCGACTAGCACAGATACGCAGTATTTT. V and J are TRBV4-1 and TRBJ2-3; D remains ambiguous. Germline V CDR1 and CDR2: MGHRA, YSYEKL. The V end lost 1 base, the J end lost 0 bases, and 8 bases lay between the germline ends. This CDR3 region has 15 residues.

This clonotype was observed a single time. The chain joins TRBV4-1 to TRBJ2-3, with 7 bases identical to TRBD2. The germline gives CDR1 MGHRA, CDR2 YSYEKL. The trim removed 2 bases at V and 1 base at J, leaving 12 bases unmatched. The CDR3 has 18 amino acids. The CDR3 DNA is TGCGCCAGCAGCCAACTCCAACGGGCTAGCGGTCGCACAGATACGCAGTATTTT. Protein product: CASSQLQRASGRTDTQYF.

The chain employs TRBV20-1 and TRBJ2-2, with TRBD2 as a possible D gene (6 bases). The CDR3 loop spans 16 amino acids. Trimming removed 0 bases at V and 0 bases at J, with 11 bases between. In germline, CDR1 is DFQATT, CDR2 SNEGSKA (reference sequence). The CDR3 protein is CSARDAGTSNTGELFF. CDR3 sequence (DNA): TGCAGTGCTAGAGATGCCGGGACTTCGAACACCGGGGAGCTGTTTTTT.

This CDR3 is CASSYGLAGGRTGELFF. CDR3 sequence (DNA): TGTGCCAGCAGTTACGGCCTAGCGGGAGGCCGGACCGGGGAGCTGTTTTTT. This chain joins TRBV6-2 or TRBV6-3 and TRBJ2-2; 11 nucleotides match TRBD2. Trimming removed 2 bases from V and 5 bases from J; junction bases left unmatched: 7. The CDR3 length is 17 residues. Looked up from germline, CDR1 is MNHEY and CDR2 is SVGEGT.